The 17 T cell receptor beta chains in this list originate from one sample, sequenced in a study of cytomegalovirus exposure and HLA in healthy donors. The PCR was carried out with 60 Vbeta primers and 13 Jbeta primers. Generated by immunoSEQ multiplex PCR, the TCRdb table keeps only in-frame clones and is missing some. The sample has over 100,000 clones, roughly 63% seen once; the top ten hold approximately 5.5%. Material: PBMCs. The receptors originated from a woman aged 65 to 85 in good health and CMV-seropositive.

This chain joins TRBV7-9 and TRBJ1-4; 9 positions agree with TRBD1. This CDR3 is built from 15 residues. The ends lost 2 bases at V and 5 bases at J; junction bases unmatched: 3. CDR1 is SEHNR, CDR2 FQNEAQ, per germline (reference sequence). CDR3 sequence reads: CASSLKGQGNEKLFF. Written as DNA, the CDR3 is TGTGCCAGCAGCTTAAAGGGACAGGGAAATGAAAAACTGTTTTTT.

This clone was detected a few times. The gene calls are TRBV11-2 and TRBJ1-4; maybe TRBD1 (6 bases). Germline lookup yields CDR1 SGHAT and CDR2 FQNNGV. V was shortened by 4 bases and J by 5 bases, with 8 bases between the two germline ends. The CDR3 consists of 13 residues. This CDR3 is CASSSGQNEKLFF. DNA of the CDR3: TGTGCCAGCAGCTCCGGACAGAATGAAAAACTGTTTTTT.

The chain recombines TRBV19 with TRBJ1-2; a possible D gene is TRBD1 (5 bases). Trimming took 5 bases from V and 8 from J, leaving 9 bases between them. The germline V gene has CDR1 LNHDA and CDR2 SQIVND (reference sequence). This CDR3 comprises 11 residues. The DNA for the CDR3 is TGTGCCAGTAGTGCGGGACTCGGCTACACCTTC. It codes for CASSAGLGYTF.

This rearrangement joins TRBV7-2 to TRBJ1-2; D is undetermined. Germline loops: CDR1 SGHTA, CDR2 FQGNSA. CDR3 length: 13 residues. Trimming shortened V by 5 bases and J by 6 bases, and 13 bases separated the two germline ends. This CDR3 reads CASSPIIGDGYTF. CDR3 coding DNA: TGTGCCAGCAGCCCTATCATCGGGGATGGCTACACCTTC.

This clone was observed a few times. The chain links TRBV9 to TRBJ2-2, with D possibly TRBD2 on 6 matching bases. The CDR3 has 14 amino acids. The V gene's germline CDR1 is SGDLS and CDR2 YYNGEE. Trimming removed 0 bases from V and 3 bases from J, with 6 bases in between. CDR3 sequence: CASSVGGDTGELFF. CDR3 bases: TGTGCCAGCAGCGTAGGGGGGGACACCGGGGAGCTGTTTTTT.

This clone was detected only a few times. The chain combines TRBV7-9 with TRBJ2-7, with 9 nucleotides matching TRBD1. The germline gives CDR1 SEHNR, CDR2 FQNEAQ (reference sequence). This CDR3 contains 19 residues. Unmatched junction bases numbered 18, after V lost 1 base and J lost 5 bases. CDR3 sequence (DNA): TGTGCCAGCAGCTTAGTGCCGGGACAGGGCCTTATTGCGCGCCACGAGCAGTACTTC. Translating it yields CASSLVPGQGLIARHEQYF.

V is TRBV19 and J is TRBJ2-3; 8 bases are shared with TRBD1. J lost 3 bases, V lost 6 bases, and 8 bases had no gene match. Germline V CDR1 and CDR2: LNHDA, SQIVND (reference sequence). CDR3 length: 15 amino acids. The CDR3 DNA reads TGTGCCAGTAGAAACGGACAGGGCCTAACAGATACGCAGTATTTT. Translated: CASRNGQGLTDTQYF.

V and J are TRBV12-2 and TRBJ2-7; TRBD1 is taken as the D call from the table, unchecked against the DNA. TRBV12-2 is labeled a pseudogene. The length of the CDR3 is 12 residues. The CDR3 DNA reads as TGTGCAAGTCGCTCAGGGGACTACGAGCAGTACTTC. It translates to CASRSGDYEQYF.

This chain uses TRBV19 with TRBJ1-1; maybe TRBD1 (5 bases). Trimming left V 7 bases short and J 1 base short, with 13 bases between. CDR1 is LNHDA, CDR2 SQIVND, per germline (reference sequence). The CDR3 totals 14 residues. For the CDR3, the DNA is TGTGCCAGTATCCGGGGGGGATCGAACACTGAAGCTTTCTTT. This codes for CASIRGGSNTEAFF.

The chain is built from TRBV7-2 and TRBJ1-2; 9 positions match TRBD1. The junction had 4 bases not matched to a gene; V was cut back by 1 base and J by 4 bases. Germline V gene sequence: CDR1 SGHTA, CDR2 FQGNSA. CDR3 length equals 15 residues. CDR3 coding DNA: TGTGCCAGCAGCTTAGTCGGGGGACAGGGCTATGGCTACACCTTC. Its protein is CASSLVGGQGYGYTF.

V gene TRBV7-9 combines with J gene TRBJ1-4; 8 nucleotides match TRBD1. CDR1 and CDR2 from the germline V gene are SEHNR and FQNEAQ (reference sequence). V lost 1 base, J lost 7 bases, and 5 bases stayed unmatched. The CDR3 extends over 15 amino acids. The CDR3 sequence: CASSLGTGGSEKLFF. CDR3 nucleotide sequence: TGTGCCAGCAGCTTAGGAACAGGGGGGAGTGAAAAACTGTTTTTT.

This sequence joins TRBV6-5 and TRBJ1-6, with D maybe TRBD1 (6 bases). The CDR3 extends over 15 amino acids. Trimming left V 6 bases short and J 6 bases short, with 15 bases between. The germline gives CDR1 MNHEY, CDR2 SVGAGI. CDR3 amino acids: CASRDAQGFNSPLHF. Written as DNA, the CDR3 is TGTGCCAGCAGGGACGCACAGGGATTTAATTCACCCCTCCACTTT.

This clone occurred a few times. The chain carries TRBV27 and TRBJ2-2, with 7 bases matching TRBD1. Germline V gene lookup returns CDR1 MNHEY and CDR2 SMNVEV (reference sequence). The CDR3 covers 15 residues. V was clipped by 5 bases and J by 5 bases; unmatched bases: 8. This CDR3 reads CASSPDRVATGELFF. Here the CDR3 DNA reads TGTGCCAGCAGTCCAGACAGGGTGGCGACCGGGGAGCTGTTTTTT.

This rearrangement joins TRBV6-1 to TRBJ1-5; D is ambiguous. V dropped 2 bases and J dropped 6 bases, with 17 bases sitting between them. CDR1 MNHNS and CDR2 SASEGT come from the germline V gene. The length of the CDR3 is 16 residues. Here the CDR3 DNA reads TGTGCCAGCAGTGAACTCACCGGGTGGGTTGGTCAGCCCCAGCATTTT. It yields the protein CASSELTGWVGQPQHF.

This clone came up a few times. CDR3 DNA: TGTGCCAGCAGAGAGGGTGGGAATGGCTACACCTTC. Amino acid sequence: CASREGGNGYTF. V is TRBV6-1 and J is TRBJ1-2, with D unclear. CDR1 is MNHNS and CDR2 is SASEGT in the germline V gene. The CDR3 covers 12 residues. With 6 bases removed from V and 6 bases from J, the gap between germline ends came to 11 bases.

This chain connects TRBV6-6 to TRBJ1-5; no definite D call. The V and J ends lost 7 bases and 7 bases respectively, with 11 bases between them. This CDR3 is built from 12 residues. Germline V gives CDR1 MNHNY, CDR2 SVGAGI (reference sequence). CDR3 sequence (DNA): TGTGCCAGCACCCGTGAGGAACAGCCCCAGCATTTT. This translates into CASTREEQPQHF.

This clone was seen just once. The chain links TRBV7-7 to TRBJ1-2, with D perhaps matching TRBD1 (6 bases). The germline CDR1 and CDR2 sequences are SSHAT and FNYEAQ (reference sequence). The CDR3 consists of 13 residues. The V gene lost 5 bases and the J gene lost 9 bases, with 16 bases spanning the gap. CDR3 bases: TGTGCCAGCAGCCGGGGGGCTGTTTGTCGCTACACCTTC. It specifies CASSRGAVCRYTF.